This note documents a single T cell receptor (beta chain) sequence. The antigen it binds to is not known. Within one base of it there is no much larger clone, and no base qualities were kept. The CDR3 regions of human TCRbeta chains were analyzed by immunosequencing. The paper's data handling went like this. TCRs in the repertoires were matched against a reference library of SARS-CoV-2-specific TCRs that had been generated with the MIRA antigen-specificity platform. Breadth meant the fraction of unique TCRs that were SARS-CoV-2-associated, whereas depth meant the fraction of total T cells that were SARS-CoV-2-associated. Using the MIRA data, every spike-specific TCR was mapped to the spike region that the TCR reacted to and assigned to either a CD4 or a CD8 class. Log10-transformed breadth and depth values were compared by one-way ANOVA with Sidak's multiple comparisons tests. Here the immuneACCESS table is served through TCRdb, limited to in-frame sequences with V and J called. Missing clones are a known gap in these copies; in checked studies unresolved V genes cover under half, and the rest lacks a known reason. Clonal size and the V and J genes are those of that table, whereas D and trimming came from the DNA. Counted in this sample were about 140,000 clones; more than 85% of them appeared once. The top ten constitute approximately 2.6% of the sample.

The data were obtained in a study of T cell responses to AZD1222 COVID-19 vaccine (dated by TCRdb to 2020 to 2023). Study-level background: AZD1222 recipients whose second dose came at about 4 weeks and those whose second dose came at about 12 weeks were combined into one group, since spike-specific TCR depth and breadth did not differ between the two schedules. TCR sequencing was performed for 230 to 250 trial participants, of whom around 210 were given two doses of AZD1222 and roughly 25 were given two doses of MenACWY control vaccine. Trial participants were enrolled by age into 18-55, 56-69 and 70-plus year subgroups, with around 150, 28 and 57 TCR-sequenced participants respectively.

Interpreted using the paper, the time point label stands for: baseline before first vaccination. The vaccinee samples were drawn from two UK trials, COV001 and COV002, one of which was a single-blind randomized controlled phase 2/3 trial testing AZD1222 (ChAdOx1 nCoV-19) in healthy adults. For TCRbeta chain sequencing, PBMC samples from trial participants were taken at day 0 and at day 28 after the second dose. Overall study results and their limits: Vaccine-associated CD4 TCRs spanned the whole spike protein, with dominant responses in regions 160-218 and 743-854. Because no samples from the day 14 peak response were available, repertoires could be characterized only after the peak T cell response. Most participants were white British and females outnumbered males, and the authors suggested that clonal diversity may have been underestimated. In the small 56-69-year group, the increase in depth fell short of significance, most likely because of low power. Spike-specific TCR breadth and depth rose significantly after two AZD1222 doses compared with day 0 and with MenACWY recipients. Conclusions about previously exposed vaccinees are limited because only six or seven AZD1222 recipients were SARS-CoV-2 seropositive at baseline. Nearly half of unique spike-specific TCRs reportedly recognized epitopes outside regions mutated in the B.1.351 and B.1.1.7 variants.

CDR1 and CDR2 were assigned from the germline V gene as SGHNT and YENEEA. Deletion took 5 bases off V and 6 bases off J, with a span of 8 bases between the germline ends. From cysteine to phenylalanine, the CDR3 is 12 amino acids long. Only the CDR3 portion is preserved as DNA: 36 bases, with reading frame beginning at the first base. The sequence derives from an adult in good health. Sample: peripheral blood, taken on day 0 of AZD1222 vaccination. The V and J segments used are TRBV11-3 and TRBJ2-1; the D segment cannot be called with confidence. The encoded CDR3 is CASSGSGNEQFF. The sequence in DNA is TGTGCCAGCAGCGGATCAGGCAATGAGCAGTTCTTC.